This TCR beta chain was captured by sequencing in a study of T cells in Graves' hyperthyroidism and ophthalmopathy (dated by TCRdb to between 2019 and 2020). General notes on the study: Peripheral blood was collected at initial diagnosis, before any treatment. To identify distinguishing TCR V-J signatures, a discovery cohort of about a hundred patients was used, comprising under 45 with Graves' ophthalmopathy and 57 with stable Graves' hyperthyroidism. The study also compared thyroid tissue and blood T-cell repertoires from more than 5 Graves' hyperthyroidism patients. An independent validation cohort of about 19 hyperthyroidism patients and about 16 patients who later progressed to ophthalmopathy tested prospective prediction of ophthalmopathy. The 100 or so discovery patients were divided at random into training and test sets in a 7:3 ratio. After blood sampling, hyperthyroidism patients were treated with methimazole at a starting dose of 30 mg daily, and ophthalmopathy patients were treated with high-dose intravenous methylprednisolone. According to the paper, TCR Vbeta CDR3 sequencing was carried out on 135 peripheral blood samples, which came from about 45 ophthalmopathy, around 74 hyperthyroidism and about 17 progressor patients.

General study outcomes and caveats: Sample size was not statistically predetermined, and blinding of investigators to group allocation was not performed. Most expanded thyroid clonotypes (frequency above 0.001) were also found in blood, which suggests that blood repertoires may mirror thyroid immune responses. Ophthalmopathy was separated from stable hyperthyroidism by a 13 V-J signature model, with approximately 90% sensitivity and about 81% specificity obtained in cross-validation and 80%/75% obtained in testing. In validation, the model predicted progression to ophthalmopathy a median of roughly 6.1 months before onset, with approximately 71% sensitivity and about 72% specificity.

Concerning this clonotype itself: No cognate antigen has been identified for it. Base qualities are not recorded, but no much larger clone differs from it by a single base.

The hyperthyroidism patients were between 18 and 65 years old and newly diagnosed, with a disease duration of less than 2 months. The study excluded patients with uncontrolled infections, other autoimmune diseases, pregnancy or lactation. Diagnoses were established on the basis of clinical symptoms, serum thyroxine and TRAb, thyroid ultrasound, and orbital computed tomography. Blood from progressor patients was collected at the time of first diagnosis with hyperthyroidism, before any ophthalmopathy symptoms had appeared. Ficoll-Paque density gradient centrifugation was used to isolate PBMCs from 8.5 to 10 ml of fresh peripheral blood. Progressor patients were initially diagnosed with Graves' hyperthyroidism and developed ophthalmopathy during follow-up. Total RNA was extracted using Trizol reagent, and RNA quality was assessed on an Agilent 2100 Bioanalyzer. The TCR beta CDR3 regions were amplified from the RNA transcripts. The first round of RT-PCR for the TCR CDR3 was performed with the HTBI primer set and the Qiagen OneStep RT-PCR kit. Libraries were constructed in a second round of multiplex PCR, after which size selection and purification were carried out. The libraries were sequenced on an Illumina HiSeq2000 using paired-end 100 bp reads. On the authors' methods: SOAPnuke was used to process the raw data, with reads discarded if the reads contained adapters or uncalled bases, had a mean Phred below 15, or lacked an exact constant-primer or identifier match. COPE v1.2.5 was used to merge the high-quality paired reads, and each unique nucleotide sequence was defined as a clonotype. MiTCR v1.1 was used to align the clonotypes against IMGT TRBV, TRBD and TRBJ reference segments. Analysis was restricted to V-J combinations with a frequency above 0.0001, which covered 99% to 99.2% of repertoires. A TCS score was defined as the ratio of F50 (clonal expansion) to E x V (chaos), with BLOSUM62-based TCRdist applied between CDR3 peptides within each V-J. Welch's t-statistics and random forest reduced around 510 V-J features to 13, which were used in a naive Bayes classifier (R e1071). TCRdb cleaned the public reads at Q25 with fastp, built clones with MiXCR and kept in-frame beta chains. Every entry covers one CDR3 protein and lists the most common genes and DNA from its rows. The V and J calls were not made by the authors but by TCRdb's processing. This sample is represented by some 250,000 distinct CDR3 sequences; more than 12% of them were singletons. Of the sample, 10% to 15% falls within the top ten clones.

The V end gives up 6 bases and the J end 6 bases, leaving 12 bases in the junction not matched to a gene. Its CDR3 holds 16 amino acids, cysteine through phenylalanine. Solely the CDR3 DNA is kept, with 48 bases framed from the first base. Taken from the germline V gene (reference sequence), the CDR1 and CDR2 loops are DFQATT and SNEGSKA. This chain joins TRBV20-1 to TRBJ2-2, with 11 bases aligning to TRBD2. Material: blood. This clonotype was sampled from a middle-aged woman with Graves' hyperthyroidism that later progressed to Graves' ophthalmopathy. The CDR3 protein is CSALIAGGPLAGELFF. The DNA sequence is TGCAGTGCCCTGATAGCGGGAGGGCCTTTGGCCGGGGAGCTGTTTTTT.